Listed below are T cell receptor beta chains from one sample, sequenced in a study of technical replicates of blood from a few donors. The protocol was immunoSEQ multiplex PCR, while the TCRdb copy is restricted to in-frame clones and leaves out a portion. The sample lists about 83,000 clones, roughly 94% occurring once. Sequenced: T cells isolated from PBMCs. All receptors come from a human donor in good health. Both conserved end residues are part of each CDR3. A D gene is named only where the DNA matches it firmly. Clone size is not always given. Where it is, it says once, few, many or a class for expanded clones.

J gene | D gene | V gene | clone size | CDR3 DNA | CDR3 protein
TRBJ2-5 | - | TRBV28 | - | TGTGCCAGCAGATACCGGGACAAAGAGACCCAGTACTTC | CASRYRDKETQYF
TRBJ2-7 | TRBD2 | TRBV7-8 | - | TGTGCCAGCAGCTTAGTCACGGGACTAGCTCCCGAGCAGTACTTC | CASSLVTGLAPEQYF
TRBJ1-2 | TRBD1 | TRBV29-1 | - | TGCAGCGTTGATGTGGCAGGGGGGAGAGGCTACACCTTC | CSVDVAGGRGYTF
TRBJ2-4 | - | TRBV5-6 | - | TGTGCCAGCAGCCCCTGGTTTGGACAGATAGCCAAAAACATTCAGTACTTC | CASSPWFGQIAKNIQYF
TRBJ2-7 | TRBD2 | TRBV4-1 | - | TGCGCCAGCAGCCGCATAGATGTTAGCGGGGGCTCCTACGAGCAGTACTTC | CASSRIDVSGGSYEQYF
TRBJ2-7 | - | TRBV7-9 | - | TGTGCCAGCAGCCCCCCGAGCTACGAGCAGTACTTC | CASSPPSYEQYF
TRBJ2-1 | - | TRBV6-1 | once | TGTGCCAGCAGTGGAATCAGGGGGGCCTACAATGAGCAGTTCTTC | CASSGIRGAYNEQFF
TRBJ1-5 | - | TRBV5-4 | - | TGTGCCAGCAGCTTGGGAGGCAATAATCAGCCCCAGCATTTT | CASSLGGNNQPQHF
TRBJ1-3 | - | TRBV7-9 | - | TGTGCCAGCAGCTATCCTTCAAACACCATATATTTT | CASSYPSNTIYF
TRBJ2-1 | - | TRBV7-9 | - | TGTGCCAGCAGCTTTCCCGGCCGGCAGGTTGAGCAGTTCTTC | CASSFPGRQVEQFF
TRBJ2-5 | TRBD1 | TRBV5-4 | - | TGTGCCAGCAGCTTCCCCTTGACAGGGGGGAGACAAGAGACCCAGTACTTC | CASSFPLTGGRQETQYF
TRBJ2-1 | TRBD1 | TRBV5-1 | - | TGCGCCAGCAGCTTGGGGGGGACAGGGGCCTACAATGAGCAGTTCTTC | CASSLGGTGAYNEQFF
TRBJ1-2 | TRBD1 | TRBV6-6 | - | TGTGCCAGCAATAGACAGGGCCCCGATGGCTACACCTTC | CASNRQGPDGYTF
TRBJ1-1 | - | TRBV4-1 | few | TGCGCCAGCAGTTCACGGGGGGCTGGCACTGAAGCTTTCTTT | CASSSRGAGTEAFF
TRBJ2-1 | - | TRBV4-2 | - | TGTGCCAGCAGCCACTCACAGGGACCCTACAATGAGCAGTTCTTC | CASSHSQGPYNEQFF
TRBJ2-5 | TRBD1 | TRBV27 | - | TGTGCCAGCAGTTATAGAAGCCTTCCGGGACAGGGCCAAGAGACCCAGTACTTC | CASSYRSLPGQGQETQYF
TRBJ2-7 | - | TRBV5-1 | - | TGCGCCAGCAGCTCTCAGGGTTACGAGCAGTACTTC | CASSSQGYEQYF
TRBJ2-7 | TRBD1 | TRBV6-5 | - | TGTGCCAGCACCGCCACCGGGACAGGTGCCTACGAGCAGTACTTC | CASTATGTGAYEQYF
TRBJ2-7 | TRBD2 | TRBV6-6 | - | TGTGCCAGCAGTTACCGCGGGGATAGCGGGGACGAGCAGTACTTC | CASSYRGDSGDEQYF
TRBJ1-4 | - | TRBV5-6 | - | TGTGCCAGCAGCTTCGGAGCTATTAATGAAAAACTGTTTTTT | CASSFGAINEKLFF
TRBJ1-6 | TRBD1 | TRBV15 | - | TGTGCCACCAGCCGAGAAGACAGGGTCTTTAATTCACCCCTCCACTTT | CATSREDRVFNSPLHF
TRBJ2-3 | TRBD2 | TRBV28 | - | TGTGCCAGCAGATTGAGTGGGCTAGCGGGAGGGAGGACCCCGCAGTATTTT | CASRLSGLAGGRTPQYF
TRBJ1-1 | TRBD1 | TRBV28 | - | TGTGCCAGCAGTTTATCTGGGACAGGGGATGAAGCTTTCTTT | CASSLSGTGDEAFF
TRBJ2-7 | TRBD1 | TRBV9 | - | TGTGCCAGCAGCGCCGGGACAGGGCGCTACGAGCAGTACTTC | CASSAGTGRYEQYF
TRBJ2-2 | - | TRBV9 | - | TGTGCCAGCAGCGTATCCGGGAACACCGGGGAGCTGTTTTTT | CASSVSGNTGELFF
TRBJ2-7 | TRBD2 | TRBV25-1 | - | TGTGCCAGCTCCGTGACTAGCGGGAGAGGGAGCTCCTACGAGCAGTACTTC | CASSVTSGRGSSYEQYF
TRBJ2-7 | TRBD2 | TRBV4-1 | - | TGCGCCAGCAGCCAAGTTAGCGGGATTTCCTACGAGCAGTACTTC | CASSQVSGISYEQYF
TRBJ2-1 | TRBD1 | TRBV5-1 | - | TGCGCCAGCAGTCCCGACAGGGCCGAGCAGTTCTTC | CASSPDRAEQFF
TRBJ2-1 | TRBD1 | TRBV4-1 | - | TGCGCCAGCAGCCAGGAAGCCCCGGACAGGGTTTTTTACAATGAGCAGTTCTTC | CASSQEAPDRVFYNEQFF
TRBJ2-1 | TRBD2 | TRBV7-9 | once | TGTGCCAGCTGGAGGCCCGAAAGCGGGAGAAACCGGAATGAGCAGTTCTTC | CASWRPESGRNRNEQFF
TRBJ2-6 | - | TRBV5-4 | once | TGTGCCAGCAGCTCTGCAGGGACTGGGGCCAACGTCCTGACTTTC | CASSSAGTGANVLTF
TRBJ1-2 | - | TRBV4-1 | - | TGCGCCAGCAGCCAAGTGGGGCCAGGGGAGTACACCTTC | CASSQVGPGEYTF
TRBJ2-1 | TRBD2 | TRBV7-9 | - | TGTGCCAGCAGTCGCGTGGCGACTAGCGACGTTGAGCAGTTCTTC | CASSRVATSDVEQFF
TRBJ2-1 | - | TRBV7-3 | - | TGTGCCACCTCATTAGCGGAAAACAATGAGCAGTTCTTC | CATSLAENNEQFF